The 28 T cell receptor beta chains presented below share a single source sample, sequenced in a study of cytomegalovirus exposure and HLA in healthy donors. The protocol was immunoSEQ multiplex PCR, while the TCRdb copy is restricted to in-frame clones and leaves out a portion. This sample has over 200,000 clones, with 80% to 95% found just once. The sequenced material came from PBMCs. All receptors come from a woman aged 25 to 39 in good health and CMV-seronegative.

The chain has TRBV5-8 and TRBJ2-7; TRBD2 aligns across 10 bases. Trimming cost V 3 bases and J 3 bases; bases outside gene matches: 6. Germline CDR1 and CDR2: SGHTS and YDEGEE. This CDR3 comprises 15 residues. The DNA of the CDR3 is TGTGCCAGCAGCTGGCACAGCGGGAGGGGCTACGAGCAGTACTTC. This gives the protein CASSWHSGRGYEQYF.

The chain recombines TRBV18 with TRBJ2-7; 7 bases match TRBD1. CDR3 size: 13 residues. Germline CDR1 and CDR2: KGHSH and LQKENI. The V gene end was trimmed by 5 bases and the J gene end by 2 bases; junction bases not matched to a gene: 3. The CDR3 protein is CASSATGPYEQYF. In DNA form, the CDR3 reads TGTGCCAGCTCAGCGACAGGGCCCTACGAGCAGTACTTC.

The V call is TRBV28, the J call TRBJ1-1; weak D call: TRBD1 (6 bases). Germline assignment: CDR1 MDHEN and CDR2 SYDVKM. The length of the CDR3 is 13 residues. The V gene lost 2 bases and the J gene lost 6 bases, with 10 bases spanning the gap. CDR3 DNA: TGTGCCAGCAGTTTAAGACAGGCTCCTGAAGCTTTCTTT. Translated, it gives CASSLRQAPEAFF.

The chain has TRBV11-2 and TRBJ2-2; 8 nucleotides line up with TRBD1. Trimming at V came to 4 bases and at J to 6 bases, leaving 10 bases not matched to a gene. This CDR3 comprises 16 residues. From germline, CDR1 is SGHAT and CDR2 FQNNGV. In DNA form, the CDR3 reads TGTGCCAGCAGCTCCGGACAGGGAGTATCCGCCGGGGAGCTGTTTTTT. This gives the protein CASSSGQGVSAGELFF. Using reference TRBV11-2 and TRBJ2-2 for the parts outside the CDR3, the full variable domain is EAGVAQSPRYKIIEKRQSVAFWCNPISGHATLYWYQQILGQGPKLLIQFQNNGVVDDSQLPKDRFSAERLKGVDSTLKIQPAKLEDSAVYLCASSSGQGVSAGELFFGEGSRLTVL.

The genes are TRBV6-6 and TRBJ1-5, with no clear D. The V end lost 2 bases, the J end lost 4 bases, and 9 bases lay between the germline ends. CDR1 MNHNY and CDR2 SVGAGI come from the germline V gene (reference sequence). The CDR3 is 14 amino acids. In DNA, the CDR3 is TGTGCCAGCAGTTACGATACAGATAATCAGCCCCAGCATTTT. Its protein product is CASSYDTDNQPQHF.

This chain uses TRBV5-1 with TRBJ2-1, with 13 bases matching TRBD2. Looked up from germline, CDR1 is SGHRS and CDR2 is YFSETQ. Trimming cost V 3 bases and J 10 bases; bases outside gene matches: 7. The CDR3 spans 15 residues. CDR3 sequence: CASSSGLAGVEEQFF. CDR3 DNA sequence: TGCGCCAGCAGCTCCGGACTAGCGGGAGTCGAGGAGCAGTTCTTC. Full variable domain (missing parts from reference TRBV5-1 and TRBJ2-1): KAGVTQTPRYLIKTRGQQVTLSCSPISGHRSVSWYQQTPGQGLQFLFEYFSETQRNKGNFPGRFSGRQFSNSRSEMNVSTLELGDSALYLCASSSGLAGVEEQFFGPGTRLTVL.

V and J are TRBV30 and TRBJ2-5; 7 nucleotides agree with TRBD2. Germline V gene sequence: CDR1 GTSNPN, CDR2 SVGIG (reference sequence). V lost 6 bases and J lost 3; bases outside the gene matches: 10. CDR3 length: 14 amino acids. CDR3 bases: TGTGCCTGCCTTAAAGCGGGATTCAAAGAGACCCAGTACTTC. Amino acids: CACLKAGFKETQYF.

The chain recombines TRBV28 with TRBJ2-5, with D perhaps matching TRBD2 (6 bases). Deletions cut 6 bases from V and 5 bases from J, with 16 bases between. Germline values: CDR1 MDHEN, CDR2 SYDVKM. CDR3 length equals 14 residues. Written as DNA, the CDR3 is TGTGCCAGCAGGTCGGACTACGGGGAGGAGACCCAGTACTTC. Translation gives CASRSDYGEETQYF.

The chain employs TRBV19 and TRBJ2-3; the match to TRBD1 covers 8 bases. Trimming at V came to 7 bases and at J to 1 base, leaving 4 bases not matched to a gene. CDR3 length: 14 residues. Germline V gene sequence: CDR1 LNHDA, CDR2 SQIVND (reference sequence). CDR3 sequence reads: CASKDRAGTDTQYF. In nucleotides, the CDR3 is TGTGCCAGTAAGGACAGGGCTGGCACAGATACGCAGTATTTT.

This clone has just a few counts. The chain recombines TRBV30 with TRBJ2-7, with a possible D match to TRBD1 (6 bases). The CDR3 runs to 12 residues. Germline V gives CDR1 GTSNPN, CDR2 SVGIG (reference sequence). Trimming removed 4 bases from V and 2 bases from J, with 9 bases in between. CDR3 residues: CAWKGHTYEQYF. DNA for the CDR3: TGTGCCTGGAAGGGACATACCTACGAGCAGTACTTC.

V usage is TRBV7-6 and J usage is TRBJ2-7; D unclear. V was clipped by 0 bases and J by 5 bases, with 5 bases between them. The germline V gene has CDR1 SGHVS and CDR2 FNYEAQ. The CDR3 extends over 12 amino acids. The DNA for the CDR3 is TGTGCCAGCAGCTTAGCCCGGGACGAGCAGTACTTC. Protein product: CASSLARDEQYF.

V and J are TRBV5-1 and TRBJ2-5; D is ambiguous. CDR3 size: 13 residues. Germline loops: CDR1 SGHRS, CDR2 YFSETQ. Trimming stripped 4 bases from V and 5 bases from J, with 12 bases between. The CDR3: CASSLPEWETQYF. The CDR3 DNA follows: TGCGCCAGCAGCCTTCCAGAGTGGGAGACCCAGTACTTC.

V usage is TRBV6-5 and J usage is TRBJ2-1; D is unclear. This CDR3 comprises 13 residues. Between the trimmed V and J ends, which lost 0 bases and 4 bases, there was a span of 4 bases. CDR1 and CDR2 from the germline V gene are MNHEY and SVGAGI. CDR3 nucleotide sequence: TGTGCCAGCAGTTACTCGACTTACAATGAGCAGTTCTTC. It yields the protein CASSYSTYNEQFF.

The chain links TRBV6-5 to TRBJ2-7; TRBD1 might be the D (5 bases). V lost 2 bases and J lost 2, with 16 bases in between. Germline CDR1 MNHEY, CDR2 SVGAGI. The CDR3 runs 16 residues. As DNA, the CDR3 is TGTGCCAGCAGTTACACCCCGACAGCTTACACCTACGAGCAGTACTTC. Amino acid sequence: CASSYTPTAYTYEQYF.

This clone is a singleton in its sample. The chain employs TRBV7-9 and TRBJ2-1; no reliable D call. From germline, CDR1 is SEHNR and CDR2 FQNEAQ (reference sequence). V lost 1 base and J lost 1, with 2 bases in between. The CDR3 sequence is 13 residues long. The CDR3 nucleotides are TGTGCCAGCAGCTTAGAGTCCTACAATGAGCAGTTCTTC. Translating gives CASSLESYNEQFF.

The rearrangement joins TRBV5-4 to TRBJ2-7; D is possibly TRBD1 (6 bases). The V end lost 0 bases, the J end lost 3 bases, and 10 bases lay between the germline ends. The CDR3 totals 14 residues. Germline lookup yields CDR1 SGHNT and CDR2 YYREEE (reference sequence). The CDR3 here is CASSLGDNFYEQYF. As DNA, the CDR3 is TGTGCCAGCAGCTTGGGGGACAACTTCTACGAGCAGTACTTC.

This rearrangement joins TRBV5-1 to TRBJ2-2, with D hard to call. The V end was cut by 5 bases, the J end by 1 base, with 15 bases between. The germline CDR1 and CDR2 sequences are SGHRS and YFSETQ. The CDR3 is made up of 16 amino acids. The CDR3 DNA sequence: TGCGCCAGCAGTCTATATTATCCTGAGAACACCGGGGAGCTGTTTTTT. It codes for CASSLYYPENTGELFF. Together with reference TRBV5-1 and TRBJ2-2, the CDR3 gives the full variable domain: KAGVTQTPRYLIKTRGQQVTLSCSPISGHRSVSWYQQTPGQGLQFLFEYFSETQRNKGNFPGRFSGRQFSNSRSEMNVSTLELGDSALYLCASSLYYPENTGELFFGEGSRLTVL.

The sample holds one count of this clone. The chain joins TRBV15 to TRBJ2-5; D gene uncertain. Germline V gene lookup returns CDR1 LNHNV and CDR2 YYDKDF (reference sequence). This CDR3 region has 13 residues. Trimming took off 2 bases at V and 9 bases at J, with 13 bases between the two ends. The CDR3 nucleotides read TGTGCCACCAGCAGACCCGACATCGCGGCCCAGTACTTC. This sequence encodes CATSRPDIAAQYF.

The CDR3 sequence is CASSLRGQGGRSQHF. CDR3 coding DNA: TGTGCCAGCAGCTTAAGAGGACAGGGAGGTAGGTCCCAGCATTTT. The V call is TRBV13, the J call TRBJ1-5, with 8 nucleotides matching TRBD1. Germline CDR1 and CDR2: PRHDT and FYEKMQ (reference sequence). CDR3 length: 15 amino acids. The V segment lost 2 bases and the J segment 11 bases; nucleotides outside the gene matches: 11.

The V gene is TRBV13, the J gene TRBJ2-7; 9 bases are shared with TRBD2. CDR3 length equals 14 residues. The junction had 10 bases not matched to a gene; V was cut back by 7 bases and J by 6 bases. Germline loops: CDR1 PRHDT, CDR2 FYEKMQ (reference sequence). The CDR3 sequence is CASTRRGLALEQYF. CDR3 DNA: TGTGCCAGCACCCGCAGGGGACTAGCTCTCGAGCAGTACTTC.

The chain links TRBV28 to TRBJ2-1, with a possible D match to TRBD2 (5 bases). V lost 6 bases and J 9 bases, leaving 9 bases between the germline ends. This CDR3 region has 11 residues. CDR1 MDHEN and CDR2 SYDVKM come from the germline V gene. This chain's CDR3 is CASSPRGEQFF. The CDR3 bases are TGTGCCAGCAGCCCACGGGGTGAGCAGTTCTTC.

The rearrangement uses TRBV28 and TRBJ1-5; D is possibly TRBD1 (6 bases). Trimming shortened V by 3 bases and J by 4 bases, and 10 bases separated the two germline ends. Germline V gene data show CDR1 as MDHEN and CDR2 as SYDVKM. This CDR3 has 14 residues. The CDR3 DNA reads TGTGCCAGCAGTTTGGGGGGGCGGAATCAGCCCCAGCATTTT. Encoded protein: CASSLGGRNQPQHF.

The chain employs TRBV29-1 and TRBJ2-7, with D unclear. Germline V gene lookup returns CDR1 SQVTM and CDR2 ANQGSEA. The length of the CDR3 is 14 residues. Trimming cost V 5 bases and J 3 bases, with 17 bases left between them. CDR3 loop: CSVSFPDNNYEQYF. The CDR3 region has the DNA TGCAGCGTTTCATTTCCTGACAACAACTACGAGCAGTACTTC.

J is TRBJ2-3 and V is TRBV11-2; possibly TRBD2 for D (6 bases). Germline CDR1 is SGHAT and CDR2 is FQNNGV. Trimming shortened V by 3 bases and J by 1 base, and 23 bases separated the two germline ends. This CDR3 is 19 amino acids long. For the CDR3, the DNA is TGTGCCAGCAGCTTCTTCAAATTGGAGTATAGCGGAGGCACAGATACGCAGTATTTT. The encoded protein is CASSFFKLEYSGGTDTQYF.

The rearrangement links TRBV28 to TRBJ2-2; D is ambiguous. CDR3 length: 19 amino acids. The V gene lost 5 bases and the J gene lost 6 bases, with 28 bases spanning the gap. CDR1 and CDR2 from the germline V gene are MDHEN and SYDVKM. The CDR3, as DNA: TGTGCCAGCAGTCGCCCCCAGAGGAAGGGTCTCTCGTCTGCCGGGGAGCTGTTTTTT. Translated, it gives CASSRPQRKGLSSAGELFF.

This clone was found many times. Here the CDR3 reads CASSDGRSTDTQYF. Written as DNA, the CDR3 is TGTGCCAGCAGTGACGGCAGATCCACAGATACGCAGTATTTT. The J gene is TRBJ2-3, the V gene TRBV6-4; D is unclear. Trimming left V 2 bases short and J 2 bases short, with 8 bases between. The CDR3 sequence is 14 residues long. Germline V lookup: CDR1 MRHNA, CDR2 SNTAGT.

The sample holds one count of this clone. In the same sample, other DNA sequences code for this CDR3. The CDR3 DNA is TGCGCCAGCAGCTTAAAAGGGGGGGAGACCCAGTACTTC. This translates into CASSLKGGETQYF. V gene TRBV5-1 combines with J gene TRBJ2-5, with D possibly being TRBD1 or TRBD2 (6 bases each). V was cut by 2 bases and J by 5 bases, with 10 bases left in between. The CDR3 runs 13 residues. Germline-derived CDR1 and CDR2 are SGHRS and YFSETQ.

This chain connects TRBV7-6 to TRBJ2-3; D might be TRBD1 (5 bases). Germline lookup yields CDR1 SGHVS and CDR2 FNYEAQ. V lost 5 bases and J 10 bases, leaving 10 bases between the germline ends. CDR3 length: 11 residues. DNA for the CDR3: TGTGCCAGCAGCCAGGGTGGCGCGCAGTATTTT. It codes for CASSQGGAQYF. Drawing the rest from reference TRBV7-6 and TRBJ2-3, the complete variable domain is GAGVSQSPRYKVTKRGQDVALRCDPISGHVSLYWYRQALGQGPEFLTYFNYEAQQDKSGLPNDRFSAERPEGSISTLTIQRTEQRDSAMYRCASSQGGAQYFGPGTRLTVL.